Shown below are 11 T cell receptor beta chains from a single sample sequenced in a study of T cell responses to AZD1222 COVID-19 vaccine. The method was immunoSEQ multiplex PCR; TCRdb's version includes in-frame clones alone and lacks a portion of them. The sample has fewer than 200,000 clones, 90% to 95% seen once. This sample comprised peripheral blood, obtained 28 days after the second AZD1222 dose. Receptors were obtained from an adult who received the AZD1222 COVID-19 vaccine.

The rearrangement links TRBV7-3 to TRBJ1-2; D gene unclear. Germline CDR1 is SGHTA and CDR2 is FQGTGA. This CDR3 has 14 residues. Trimming cost V 2 bases and J 3 bases, with 10 bases left between them. This chain's CDR3 is CASSLSVKDYGYTF. DNA of the CDR3: TGTGCCAGCAGCTTATCAGTGAAAGACTATGGCTACACCTTC.

This chain joins TRBV5-6 and TRBJ1-5, with 10 bases identical to TRBD1. Trimming cost V 4 bases and J 7 bases; bases outside gene matches: 11. This CDR3 contains 16 residues. Germline-derived CDR1 and CDR2 are SGHDT and YYEEEE. CDR3 DNA: TGTGCCAGCAGCGCGACAGGGGGCGGACAGGGCCAGCCCCAGCATTTT. Translated, it gives CASSATGGGQGQPQHF.

The CDR3 nucleotides are TGTGCCAGCAGTAAGCGGGACCGCTTCTACGAGCAGTACTTC. The encoded protein is CASSKRDRFYEQYF. The V and J genes are TRBV6-5 and TRBJ2-7, with 7 bases matching TRBD2. Losses at the gene ends were 5 bases for V and 3 bases for J; bases not matched to a gene: 7. Germline CDR1 reads MNHEY; CDR2 reads SVGAGI. The CDR3 contains 14 residues.

This clone was observed a few times. This chain uses TRBV2 with TRBJ1-5, with D perhaps matching TRBD1 (6 bases). This CDR3 comprises 17 residues. Deletions cut 6 bases from V and 0 bases from J, with 18 bases between. Germline CDR1 and CDR2: SNHLY and FYNNEI. Here the CDR3 DNA reads TGTGCCAGCAGCCCCGAGGGGGTACTTAATAGCAATCAGCCCCAGCATTTT. Its translation: CASSPEGVLNSNQPQHF. The variable domain in full, with the rest retrieved from reference TRBV2 and TRBJ1-5, is EPEVTQTPSHQVTQMGQEVILRCVPISNHLYFYWYRQILGQKVEFLVSFYNNEISEKSEIFDDQFSVERPDGSNFTLKIRSTKLEDSAMYFCASSPEGVLNSNQPQHFGDGTRLSIL.

The chain couples TRBV27 to TRBJ1-1; 8 bases map to TRBD1. Germline loops: CDR1 MNHEY, CDR2 SMNVEV (reference sequence). There are 15 residues in the CDR3. Trimming removed 2 bases from V and 4 bases from J; junction bases left unmatched: 6. The CDR3 loop is CASSLGPGGFTEAFF. Here the CDR3 DNA reads TGTGCCAGCAGTTTAGGGCCAGGGGGCTTCACTGAAGCTTTCTTT.

The chain recombines TRBV6-5 with TRBJ1-1; 10 nucleotides match TRBD1. Germline values: CDR1 MNHEY, CDR2 SVGAGI. This CDR3 spans 15 amino acids. J was trimmed by 4 bases and V by 6 bases; bases with no gene match: 8. DNA of the CDR3: TGTGCCAGCAGGAAACTCCGGGACAGGGGCACTGAAGCTTTCTTT. Translating gives CASRKLRDRGTEAFF.

The rearrangement uses TRBV27 and TRBJ1-2; D is possibly TRBD1 (5 bases). Germline values: CDR1 MNHEY, CDR2 SMNVEV (reference sequence). V was clipped by 2 bases and J by 8 bases, with 15 bases between them. This CDR3 has 14 amino acids. The CDR3 sequence is CASSLIGQGSGYTF. CDR3 DNA: TGTGCCAGCAGTTTAATCGGCCAGGGAAGCGGCTACACCTTC.

The rearrangement uses TRBV5-1 and TRBJ1-6; 7 bases align to TRBD1. The CDR3 has 13 residues. V gave up 7 bases and J gave up 5 bases; unmatched junction bases: 3. The germline V gene encodes CDR1 SGHRS and CDR2 YFSETQ. CDR3: CASAGTDNSPLHF. CDR3 DNA sequence: TGCGCCAGCGCCGGGACAGATAATTCACCCCTCCACTTT. Full variable domain (rest looked up from reference TRBV5-1 and TRBJ1-6): KAGVTQTPRYLIKTRGQQVTLSCSPISGHRSVSWYQQTPGQGLQFLFEYFSETQRNKGNFPGRFSGRQFSNSRSEMNVSTLELGDSALYLCASAGTDNSPLHFGNGTRLTVT.

The chain carries TRBV2 and TRBJ1-1; possible D gene TRBD1, 5 bases. The V end was cut by 5 bases, the J end by 5 bases, with 12 bases between. From germline, CDR1 is SNHLY and CDR2 FYNNEI. This CDR3 is built from 13 residues. The CDR3 region has the DNA TGTGCCAGCAGTCCCCAGGGACGGACTGAAGCTTTCTTT. Protein sequence: CASSPQGRTEAFF.

This sequence joins TRBV7-9 and TRBJ2-5; TRBD1 agrees at 10 bases. Germline CDR1 and CDR2: SEHNR and FQNEAQ (reference sequence). Trimming took 3 bases from V and 5 from J; bases not matched to a gene: 6. CDR3 length equals 15 residues. As DNA, the CDR3 is TGTGCCAGCAGCTTCCTGGGACAGGGGCTGGAGACCCAGTACTTC. It codes for CASSFLGQGLETQYF.

This chain uses TRBV27 with TRBJ2-7, with 8 bases that match TRBD1. Germline CDR1 is MNHEY and CDR2 is SMNVEV (reference sequence). This CDR3 has 13 residues. Trimming removed 6 bases from V and 3 bases from J; junction bases left unmatched: 4. The CDR3 DNA reads as TGTGCCAGCAGAAATACAGGGGGCTACGAGCAGTACTTC. Translation gives CASRNTGGYEQYF.